This T cell receptor (beta chain) was retrieved from a study of cytomegalovirus exposure and HLA in healthy donors (dated by TCRdb to about 2017). About the study as a whole: An earlier analysis of around 600 of the donors reported approximately 270 Gb of sequence data and 117 million unique TCR beta sequences from about 200 million T cells. Roughly 300 gigabases of sequencing data and approximately 85 million unique TCR sequences were included in an early release covering several hundred HLA-typed donors. Among the 398 genotyped donors, around 81% belonged to the genetic ancestry cluster associated with self-reported Caucasian donors. The study aimed to test whether cataloging public T cell receptors could reveal signatures of past pathogen exposure. The study profiled the T cell repertoires of about 640 subjects by immunosequencing and related them to cytomegalovirus serostatus. Besides the first cohort of around 670 subjects, a separate validation cohort made up of over 100 different subjects was used. High-throughput TCR immunosequencing, statistical association of individual TCRs with disease status, and machine learning were combined to predict cytomegalovirus infection status. In a later analysis, previously published TCR beta repertoires from 666 donors were re-analyzed and high-resolution HLA genotyping was added so that TCR occurrence patterns could be studied. Rather than using new phenotypic data, the later analysis identified candidate immune exposures from TCR beta sequences and from how often those sequences occurred across donors. To decide whether each TCR beta V gene segment behaved as functional or pseudogenic, an earlier analysis of some 600 of the donors relied on high-throughput TCR beta sequencing. Donor age, sex, ethnicity and CMV serostatus were collected together with the repertoire data. Genome-wide SNP genotypes for about 65% of the roughly 670 donors were used in a later genetic analysis, which treated that subset as a discovery cohort. All discovery cohort repertoires had been generated using a single sequencing platform. HLA typing covered class I and class II loci at four-digit resolution. Typing coverage varied by locus: roughly 620-630 donors for A, B, C, DRB1 and DQB1; about 520 for DQA1; more than 600 for DPA1; more than 450 for DPB1. Four to six DR-DQ haplotypes were handled as single units for association and clustering because linkage in the cohort was strong. Among roughly 370 genotyped donors of the cohort, an average of roughly 240,000 unique TCR beta nucleotide sequences were sequenced per donor, around 20% of them non-productive. What the research found in general, with its limitations: Most TCR sequences were seen in very few donors, while some public TCRs were found in many individuals. In a later analysis, the rate of TCR association differed among HLA loci, with DRB1 alleles having the most associated TCRs and HLA-C alleles having the fewest. The presence/absence analyses assumed that sequencing depth was roughly uniform across donors, and that assumption may not be true. The classifier was reported to diagnose cytomegalovirus status with high specificity and sensitivity in both the original and validation cohorts. A further reported finding was that TCR beta sequences accurately predicted the HLA-A and HLA-B alleles for most subjects in the first cohort. A later genetic analysis reported fewer N-insertions in productive TCRs among donors in an Asian-associated ancestry cluster than the roughly 700-donor mean. Linkage disequilibrium might explain the correlated functional status among segregating V segments, but an unknown experimental factor could not be ruled out. In a later analysis, most CMV-associated TCR beta chains were found to appear HLA-restricted, with HLA associations seemingly driven largely by CMV exposure. In a later analysis, HLA-associated TCR beta chains were found to be more clonally expanded and to have lower generation probabilities than equally common non-associated chains. A few of the identified cytomegalovirus-associated TCR beta chains were confirmed in vitro to be specific for cytomegalovirus antigens. Strong co-occurrence of HLA alleles, especially DR and DQ, made assigning TCR associations to individual alleles difficult. Some IMGT-functional V segments, including TRBV6-2 and TRBV6-3, could not be told apart with the 87-base-pair reads, so those segments were excluded. The authors suggested that the approach could potentially be generalized to other disease states and immunological phenotypes. Several of the top co-occurrence clusters appeared to be linked to parvovirus B19, influenza, CMV and Epstein-Barr virus, according to a later analysis. In a later analysis, over 15,000 TCR beta sequences were associated with specific HLA alleles at a false discovery rate of 0.05. A total of fewer than 200 TCR beta chains were listed by the study as associated with cytomegalovirus. An association between a missense DCLRE1C variant and V-gene and J-gene trimming of TCR beta chains was found in a later genetic analysis and replicated in an independent cohort. HLA typing was unavailable for some donors at each locus, so association tests used only the typed subset. A cluster of highly shared sequence variants was judged likely to be a technical artifact of the sequencing pipeline. CMV serostatus was the only immune exposure information available for the cohort. Because counts were too low, about 18 rarely observed V segments, including chromosome 9 orphons, were left out of the earlier analysis of some 600 of the donors. An earlier analysis of approximately 540 of the donors showed that most TCR beta V segments appeared in productive rearrangements either about 87% or about 30% of the time, which broadly matched IMGT annotations. Only TCR beta chains were sequenced in this cohort, and the absence of alpha or paired-chain data limited detectable features.

The library relied on the immunoSEQ multiplex PCR assay. For the multiplex PCR, a mixture combining 60 forward primers for TCR Vbeta segments and 13 reverse primers for TCR Jbeta segments was used. The CDR3 region of rearranged TCR beta genes was amplified from genomic DNA by a multiplex PCR assay. On the Illumina HiSeq System, the amplified TCR beta libraries were sequenced as 87-base-pair reads. Per the authors' processing: In a later analysis, tens of millions of unique TCR beta chains were counted across the 650 to 750 repertoires, and around 11 million of these chains were shared by at least two donors. Raw reads were error-corrected and collapsed into unique sequences by a nearest-neighbor algorithm in which closely related sequences were merged to remove PCR and sequencing errors. Alignment of CDR3 sequences to IMGT reference sequences was used to assign V, D and J gene segments. For a sequence to be retained, a match of at least six nucleotides was required to both a V gene segment and a J gene segment. Rearrangements were classified as productive when the CDR3 lacked stop codons and remained in frame with V and J, and all other rearrangements were classified as non-productive. CDR3 was defined by IMGT convention, running from the second conserved V-encoded cysteine to the conserved J-encoded phenylalanine. In an earlier analysis of roughly 610 of the donors, sequences lacking an unambiguous match to a single V gene segment were excluded. In an earlier analysis of approximately 550 of the donors, V segments were called functional above 56.7% productive rearrangements and were called segregating when the between-donor standard deviation exceeded 5%. A statistical classification framework was built to diagnose cytomegalovirus status from the catalog of TCR beta chain sequences. V and J gene assignment, in a later analysis, came from comparing TCR nucleotide sequences with IMGT/GENE-DB human TR gene sequences. In a later analysis, CDR3 sequences and most-parsimonious VDJ recombination scenarios were assigned using the TCRdist pipeline. In a later analysis, every TCR beta chain was defined by the combination of its CDR3 amino acid sequence and its V-gene family, and reads without a unique V-gene family were dropped. A later analysis removed 592 highly shared, low-generation-probability nucleotide sequences to deal with suspected cross-contamination and a sequencing artifact. A later analysis calculated a clonal expansion index for each public chain from normalized within-repertoire ranks of inferred template counts. In a later analysis, generation probabilities were computed with a VDJ recombination model fitted to out-of-frame rearrangements, and the resulting probabilities were checked against IGoR. A later analysis scored TCR-TCR, TCR-HLA and TCR-CMV co-occurrence with hypergeometric tests, applying a repertoire-size bias correction to TCR pairs. In a later analysis, false discovery rates were estimated by permuting HLA or CMV assignments 20 times. In a later analysis, co-occurring TCRs were grouped using DBSCAN, with TCRdist sequence similarity added in when clustering inside HLA-allele-positive subsets. Co-occurrence clustering excluded repertoires with fewer than 30,000 or more than 120,000 public chains, plus five with anomalous nucleotide sharing. The source is immuneACCESS, and TCRdb retained only in-frame sequences with V and J called. Part of the clones is not carried over; for the studies checked, unresolved V genes explain less than half of this, and the remainder is unexplained. From that table come the V and J calls and clone size; the DNA was used to work out D and trimming. Counted in this sample were approximately 140,000 clones; approximately 70% of them appeared once. Jointly, the top ten make up about an eighth of the sample.

With respect to this clone: Its recognized antigen is unknown. Per-base quality was not reported, and no clone a single base away is much larger than it.

In total, 600 or so healthy bone marrow donors made up the cohort. At the time of sampling, every cohort member was nominally healthy, though immune exposures that went unrecorded were likely present. CMV serostatus was positive for about 300 and negative for about 55% of the 666 cohort members, and was not recorded for this donor. Each donor provided a peripheral blood sample, and peripheral blood mononuclear cells were used for TCR beta sequencing. Genomic DNA extraction from the blood cell samples was performed with the Qiagen DNeasy Blood Extraction Kit. From a lookup of the germline V gene (reference sequence), CDR1 and CDR2 are MNHEY and SMNVEV. A distance of 17 bases separates the germline ends of V and J, which lose 2 bases and 0 bases respectively. The CDR3, cysteine through phenylalanine, is 18 amino acids long. Solely the CDR3 DNA is kept, with 54 bases framed from the first base.

This receptor chain uses TRBV27 and TRBJ1-5, with no reliable assignment of the D segment. The sequence came from a human donor in good health. The sequenced sample was PBMCs. The CDR3 here reads CASSLQAPGRCSNQPQHF. The DNA is as follows: TGTGCCAGCAGTTTACAGGCCCCGGGGAGGTGTAGCAATCAGCCCCAGCATTTT.